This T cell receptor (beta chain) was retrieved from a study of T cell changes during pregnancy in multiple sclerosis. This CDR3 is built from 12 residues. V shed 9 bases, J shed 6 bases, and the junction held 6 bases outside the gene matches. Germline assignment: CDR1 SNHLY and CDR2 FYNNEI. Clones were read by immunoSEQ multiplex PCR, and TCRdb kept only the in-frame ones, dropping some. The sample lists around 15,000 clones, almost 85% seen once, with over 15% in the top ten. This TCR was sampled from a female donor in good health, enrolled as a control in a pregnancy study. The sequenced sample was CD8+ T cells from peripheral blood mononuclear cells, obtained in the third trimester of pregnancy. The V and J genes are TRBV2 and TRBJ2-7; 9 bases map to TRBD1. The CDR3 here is CARAGTGSEQYF. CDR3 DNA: TGTGCCAGAGCCGGGACAGGGAGCGAGCAGTACTTC.